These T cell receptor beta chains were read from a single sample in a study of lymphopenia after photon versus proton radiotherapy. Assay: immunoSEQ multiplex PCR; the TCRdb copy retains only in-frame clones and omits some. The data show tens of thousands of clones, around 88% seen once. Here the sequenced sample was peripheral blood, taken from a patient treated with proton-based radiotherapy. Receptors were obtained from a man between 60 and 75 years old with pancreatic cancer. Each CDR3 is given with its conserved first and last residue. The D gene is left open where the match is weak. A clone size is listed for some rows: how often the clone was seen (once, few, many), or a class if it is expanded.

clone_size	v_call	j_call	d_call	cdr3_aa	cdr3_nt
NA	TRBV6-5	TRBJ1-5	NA	CASGNQPQHF	TGTGCCAGCGGCAATCAGCCCCAGCATTTT
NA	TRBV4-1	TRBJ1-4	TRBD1	CASSQVHGTGGSVLEKLFF	TGCGCCAGCAGCCAAGTACACGGGACAGGGGGGAGCGTACTTGAAAAACTGTTTTTT
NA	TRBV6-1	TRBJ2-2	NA	CASSFGVAGELFF	TGTGCCAGCAGTTTCGGAGTTGCCGGGGAGCTGTTTTTT
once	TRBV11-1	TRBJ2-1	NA	CASSYPGTHNEQFF	TGTGCCAGCAGCTACCCCGGGACACACAATGAGCAGTTCTTC
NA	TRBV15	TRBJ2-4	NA	CATSRDRQSAKNIQYF	TGTGCCACCAGCAGAGATCGGCAGTCGGCCAAAAACATTCAGTACTTC
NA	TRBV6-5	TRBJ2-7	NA	CASSYRRFDDSYEQYF	TGTGCCAGCAGTTACAGGAGGTTCGACGACTCCTACGAGCAGTACTTC
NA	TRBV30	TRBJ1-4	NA	CAWKEGFNEKLFF	TGTGCCTGGAAAGAGGGATTTAATGAAAAACTGTTTTTT
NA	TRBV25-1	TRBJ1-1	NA	CASSGGTRFRWGNTEAFF	TGTGCCAGCAGTGGGGGAACAAGGTTCCGTTGGGGGAACACTGAAGCTTTCTTT
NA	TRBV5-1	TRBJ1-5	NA	CASSLDVNQPQHF	TGCGCCAGCAGCTTGGACGTAAATCAGCCCCAGCATTTT
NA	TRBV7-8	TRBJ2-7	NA	CASSLVGPPTGEQYF	TGTGCCAGCAGCTTAGTCGGCCCCCCAACGGGCGAGCAGTACTTC
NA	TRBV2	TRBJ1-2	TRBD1	CASSEARQGGAAMRGYTF	TGTGCCAGCAGTGAAGCGCGGCAGGGGGGCGCCGCTATGAGGGGCTACACCTTC
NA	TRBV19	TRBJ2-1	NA	CASSRDRSSYNEQFF	TGTGCCAGTAGTAGAGACAGGAGCTCCTACAATGAGCAGTTCTTC
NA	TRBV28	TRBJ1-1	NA	CASSIPGGFGTEAFF	TGTGCCAGCAGTATACCGGGCGGCTTTGGCACTGAAGCTTTCTTT
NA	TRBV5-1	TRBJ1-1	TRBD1	CASSPHGGQAAGAFF	TGCGCCAGCAGCCCCCACGGGGGACAGGCCGCTGGGGCTTTCTTT
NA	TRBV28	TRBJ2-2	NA	CASRPPITGELFF	TGTGCCAGCAGACCCCCTATCACCGGGGAGCTGTTTTTT
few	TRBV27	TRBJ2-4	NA	CASSSPVGDQNIQYF	TGTGCCAGCAGTTCTCCCGTGGGGGACCAAAACATTCAGTACTTC
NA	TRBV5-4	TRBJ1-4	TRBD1	CASSPEQGQGEKLFF	TGTGCCAGCAGCCCGGAACAGGGGCAGGGTGAAAAACTGTTTTTT
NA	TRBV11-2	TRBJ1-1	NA	CASRWIMNTEAFF	TGTGCCAGCCGATGGATAATGAACACTGAAGCTTTCTTT
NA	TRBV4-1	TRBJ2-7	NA	CASSQFLGPYEQYF	TGCGCCAGCAGCCAATTCCTAGGACCCTACGAGCAGTACTTC
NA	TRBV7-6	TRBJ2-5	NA	CASSPPGYQETQYF	TGTGCCAGCAGCCCCCCGGGCTACCAAGAGACCCAGTACTTC
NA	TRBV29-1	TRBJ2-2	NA	CSVAWIGGNTGELFF	TGCAGCGTCGCCTGGATCGGGGGGAACACCGGGGAGCTGTTTTTT
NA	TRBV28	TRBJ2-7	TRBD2	CASSLGGGDEQYF	TGTGCCAGCAGTTTAGGCGGGGGGGACGAGCAGTACTTC
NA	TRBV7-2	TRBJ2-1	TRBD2	CASSSQTGGNEQFF	TGTGCCAGCAGCTCCCAGACCGGGGGGAATGAGCAGTTCTTC
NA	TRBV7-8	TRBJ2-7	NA	CASSLAGITTYEQYF	TGTGCCAGCAGCTTAGCGGGCATCACCACCTACGAGCAGTACTTC
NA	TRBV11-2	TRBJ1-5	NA	CASSLGLNQPQHF	TGTGCCAGCAGCTTAGGTTTGAACCAGCCCCAGCATTTT
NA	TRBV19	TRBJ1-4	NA	CASNWGSGEKLFF	TGTGCCAGTAATTGGGGGAGCGGAGAAAAACTGTTTTTT
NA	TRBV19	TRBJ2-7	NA	CASSRGPAYEQYF	TGTGCCAGTAGTAGGGGACCCGCGTACGAGCAGTACTTC
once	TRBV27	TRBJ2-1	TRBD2	CASRGLAGPPFNEQFF	TGTGCCAGCAGGGGACTAGCGGGTCCCCCTTTCAATGAGCAGTTCTTC
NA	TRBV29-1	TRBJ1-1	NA	CSVHLGGWHTEAFF	TGCAGCGTGCACCTTGGGGGATGGCACACTGAAGCTTTCTTT
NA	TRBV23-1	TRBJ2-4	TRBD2	CASIREGGPAKNIQYF	TGCGCCAGCATCCGGGAGGGGGGCCCGGCCAAAAACATTCAGTACTTC
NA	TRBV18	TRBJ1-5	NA	CASSATENQPQHF	TGTGCCAGCTCAGCCACAGAAAATCAGCCCCAGCATTTT
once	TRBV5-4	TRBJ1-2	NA	CASSLERGIGGYTF	TGTGCCAGCAGCTTGGAGCGGGGGATCGGTGGCTACACCTTC
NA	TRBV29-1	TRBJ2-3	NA	CSEGRGRTDTQYF	TGCAGCGAGGGTAGGGGCCGCACAGATACGCAGTATTTT
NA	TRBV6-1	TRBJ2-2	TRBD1	CASSRDRGTGELFF	TGTGCCAGCAGCCGGGACAGGGGTACCGGGGAGCTGTTTTTT
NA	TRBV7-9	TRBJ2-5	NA	CASSSGQRQETQYF	TGTGCCAGCAGCTCCGGACAGAGACAAGAGACCCAGTACTTC
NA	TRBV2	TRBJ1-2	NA	CASSEVGNYGYTF	TGTGCCAGCAGTGAGGTCGGGAACTATGGCTACACCTTC
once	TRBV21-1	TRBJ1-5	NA	CASSKIGQGHQPQHF	TGTGCCAGCAGCAAAATAGGACAGGGGCACCAGCCCCAGCATTTT
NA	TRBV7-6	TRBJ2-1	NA	CASSPKTGDEQFF	TGTGCCAGCAGCCCTAAAACTGGAGATGAGCAGTTCTTC
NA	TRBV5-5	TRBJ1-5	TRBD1	CASSPDRGQPQHF	TGTGCCAGCAGCCCGGACAGGGGCCAGCCCCAGCATTTT
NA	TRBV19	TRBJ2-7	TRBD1	CASRSRDRTYEQYF	TGTGCCAGCCGATCTCGGGACAGAACCTACGAGCAGTACTTC
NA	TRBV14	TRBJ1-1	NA	CASSQGGARKTEAFF	TGTGCCAGCAGCCAAGGCGGGGCTCGAAAAACTGAAGCTTTCTTT
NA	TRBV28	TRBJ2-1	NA	CASGGLGTVGNEQFF	TGTGCCAGCGGGGGTCTGGGGACCGTTGGCAATGAGCAGTTCTTC
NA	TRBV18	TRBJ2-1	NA	CASSPSTGYYNEQFF	TGTGCCAGCTCACCGTCAACAGGGTATTATAATGAGCAGTTCTTC
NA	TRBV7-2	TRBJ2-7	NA	CASSLVRAGASYEQYF	TGTGCCAGCAGCTTGGTACGGGCCGGCGCCTCCTACGAGCAGTACTTC
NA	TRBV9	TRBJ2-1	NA	CASSVALALPGNEQFF	TGTGCCAGCAGCGTAGCTTTGGCGTTACCCGGAAATGAGCAGTTCTTC
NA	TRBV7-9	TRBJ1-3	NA	CASSRTGTVSGNTIYF	TGTGCCAGCAGCAGGACCGGGACCGTCTCTGGAAACACCATATATTTT
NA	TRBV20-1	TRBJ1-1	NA	CSAREGTAFF	TGCAGTGCTAGAGAGGGGACCGCTTTCTTT
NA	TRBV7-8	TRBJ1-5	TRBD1	CASSLGRGNQPQHF	TGTGCCAGCAGCTTGGGCAGGGGGAATCAGCCCCAGCATTTT
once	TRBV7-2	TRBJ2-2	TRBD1	CASSLGRAGGVTGELFF	TGTGCCAGCAGCTTAGGGAGGGCAGGGGGCGTTACCGGGGAGCTGTTTTTT
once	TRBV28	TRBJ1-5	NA	CASSLARPNSQHF	TGTGCCAGCAGTTTAGCCAGGCCTAATTCCCAGCATTTT
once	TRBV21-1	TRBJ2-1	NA	CASSKGWSSYNEQFF	TGTGCCAGCAGCAAAGGTTGGAGCTCCTACAATGAGCAGTTCTTC
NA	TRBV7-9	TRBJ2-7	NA	CASSLAGKGSSYEQYF	TGTGCCAGCAGCTTAGCCGGTAAGGGGAGCTCCTACGAGCAGTACTTC
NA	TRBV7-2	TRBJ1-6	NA	CASSLDRVSPLHF	TGTGCCAGCAGCTTAGACAGGGTGTCACCCCTCCACTTT
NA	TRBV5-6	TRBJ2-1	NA	CASSLASAGKGEQFF	TGTGCCAGCAGCTTGGCCTCGGCAGGCAAAGGGGAGCAGTTCTTC
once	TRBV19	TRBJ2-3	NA	CASSRSSGPSTDTQYF	TGTGCCAGTAGTAGAAGTAGCGGACCTAGCACAGATACGCAGTATTTT
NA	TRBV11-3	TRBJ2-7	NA	CASSPDPAQLRYEQYF	TGTGCCAGCAGCCCCGACCCGGCTCAACTACGGTACGAGCAGTACTTC
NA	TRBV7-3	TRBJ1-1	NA	CASSSMGGRTEAFF	TGTGCCAGCAGCTCTATGGGGGGACGGACTGAAGCTTTCTTT
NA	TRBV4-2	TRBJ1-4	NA	CASSQVSTGNEKLFF	TGTGCCAGCAGCCAAGTTTCGACGGGGAATGAAAAACTGTTTTTT
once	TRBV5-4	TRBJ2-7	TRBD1	CASSPGQGVNYEQYF	TGTGCCAGCAGCCCAGGACAGGGCGTGAACTACGAGCAGTACTTC
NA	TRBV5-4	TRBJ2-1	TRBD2	CASSSDQREGRGEQFF	TGTGCCAGCAGCTCGGACCAGCGGGAGGGCCGGGGTGAGCAGTTCTTC